The next 18 T cell receptor beta chains were all read from a single sample in a study of tumor-infiltrating lymphocytes in primary liver carcinoma. From approximately 0.5 ug of total RNA, TCR beta-specific cDNA was reverse-transcribed using a constant-region primer. Nested multiplex PCR, run for three rounds with slightly modified ARM-PCR, yielded TCR beta libraries. Two initial PCR rounds of approximately 10 cycles each paired TRBV1-TRBV30 forward primers with a C-beta reverse primer. From the multiplex PCR reads, TCRdb called clonotypes with MiXCR, one entry per CDR3 protein. The table includes about 320,000 distinct CDR3 sequences, approximately 65% detected once. Germline DNA was extracted too, while blood RNA derived from unsorted whole blood. What was sequenced was peripheral blood. The receptor set was obtained from a man in his forties or fifties with primary liver carcinoma and hepatitis B virus infection.

The chain has TRBV30 and TRBJ2-2; TRBD2 matches at 14 bases. V trimming: 4 bases; J trimming: 4 bases; junction bases outside the gene matches: 5. CDR1 and CDR2 from the germline V gene are GTSNPN and SVGIG (reference sequence). The CDR3 runs 16 residues. Written as DNA, the CDR3 is TGTGCCTGGACCCGACTAGCGGGAGGGGTCACCGGGGAGCTGTTTTTT. Translating it yields CAWTRLAGGVTGELFF.

Worth noting for this clonotype: One end of the junction is discordant with germline, which a read error may explain. The chain couples TRBV6-1 to TRBJ1-6; the D is unclear. This CDR3 has 13 residues. CDR1 and CDR2 (germline): MNHNS, SASEGT. The CDR3 here is CASSELGNSALHF. The DNA for the CDR3 is TGCGCCAGCAGTGAATTAGGGAATTCAGCCCTCCACTTT.

In the case of this clonotype: The junction and the germline gene differ at one end; a read error may be behind it. The rearrangement links TRBV7-9 to TRBJ1-1, with D unclear. The CDR3 loop spans 13 amino acids. The germline CDR1 and CDR2 sequences are SEHNR and FQNEAQ (reference sequence). CDR3 region: CVSSLDRNTEAFF. The CDR3 DNA follows: TGTGTCAGCAGCTTAGATAGGAACACTGAAGCTTTCTTT.

In regard to this clonotype: A clone one base away is much larger, so this may be a read error. This chain links TRBV6-5 with TRBJ2-7; D gene unclear. Trimming cost V 11 bases and J 0 bases, with 14 bases left between them. CDR3 length equals 13 residues. Germline-derived CDR1 and CDR2 are MNHEY and SVGAGI. The CDR3 spells CAVGAVSSYEQYF. In DNA, the CDR3 is TGTGCCGTCGGAGCCGTCTCCTCCTACGAGCAGTACTTC.

As regards this clonotype: The CDR3 carries no conserved terminal phenylalanine or tryptophan, so it likely arises from a read error. This rearrangement joins TRBV6-2 or TRBV6-3 to TRBJ2-7; D remains unclear. Trimming took off 7 bases at V and 3 bases at J, with 19 bases between the two ends. The CDR3 has 15 residues. The germline V gene has CDR1 MNHEY and CDR2 SVGEGT. For the CDR3, the DNA is TGTGCCAGCATCCACTCTAACGGGCAGAACTACGAGCAGTACATC. Its translation is CASIHSNGQNYEQYI.

This chain links TRBV29-1 with TRBJ1-2; D uncertain. The CDR3 extends over 13 amino acids. Trimming took 7 bases from V and 3 from J, leaving 15 bases between them. From germline, CDR1 is SQVTM and CDR2 ANQGSEA. CDR3 coding DNA: TGCAGCGCATACAAGGGAGCGGACTATGGCTACACCTTC. Residues: CSAYKGADYGYTF.

In its sample, this clonotype was seen a few times. The conserved closing phenylalanine or tryptophan is absent in this CDR3, likely reflecting a read error. The chain carries TRBV11-3 and TRBJ2-1; D is perhaps TRBD2 (5 bases). V was trimmed by 1 base and J by 1 base, leaving 14 bases between them. Germline V gives CDR1 SGHNT, CDR2 YENEEA. CDR3 length: 17 amino acids. CDR3 sequence (DNA): TGTGCCAGCAGCTTAGGGTTCGGCGGGCTTTCCTACAATGAGCAGTTCATC. Its translation: CASSLGFGGLSYNEQFI.

About this clonotype itself: Being one base from a much bigger clone, this may be a read error. The J gene is TRBJ1-2, the V gene TRBV4-3; D is undetermined. The CDR3 sequence is 16 residues long. Germline V lookup: CDR1 LGHNA, CDR2 YSLEER. The CDR3 DNA sequence: TGCGCCAACAGCCAAGAGGGTGGAGGGAAACGCTATGGCTACACCTTC. Amino acids: CANSQEGGGKRYGYTF.

With respect to this clonotype: This may be a read error: a much more frequent sequence differs by one nucleotide. The genes are TRBV6-6 and TRBJ2-2; TRBD2 agrees at 9 bases. From germline, CDR1 is MNHNY and CDR2 SVGAGI (reference sequence). The CDR3 spans 18 residues. For the CDR3, the DNA is TGTGGCAGCAGTGCCTCCCCGAGACTAGCGGCGAACACCGGGGAGCTGTTTTTT. The encoded protein is CGSSASPRLAANTGELFF.

This clonotype was counted at least ten times. The V call is TRBV29-1, the J call TRBJ2-1; 8 bases map to TRBD1. V lost 7 bases to trimming and J lost 0 bases; unmatched junction nucleotides: 2. This CDR3 is built from 13 residues. In germline, CDR1 is SQVTM, CDR2 ANQGSEA. CDR3 amino acids: CSGGQDSYNEQFF. CDR3 bases: TGCAGCGGGGGACAGGACTCCTACAATGAGCAGTTCTTC.

This clonotype was detected ten times or more. The chain joins TRBV12-3 or TRBV12-4 to TRBJ2-5; D could derive from TRBD1 or TRBD2 (6 bases each). Trimming pared 7 bases from V and 5 bases from J, leaving 14 bases between. The CDR3 is 13 amino acids. CDR3 residues: CASTPTGRETQYF. The CDR3 nucleotides read TGTGCCAGCACCCCCACAGGGAGGGAGACCCAGTACTTC.

Remarks on this clonotype: This could be a read error, since a much larger clone is one nucleotide away. The J gene is TRBJ2-1, the V gene TRBV4-1; 8 nucleotides match TRBD2. In germline, CDR1 is MGHRA, CDR2 YSYEKL. This CDR3 has 15 residues. CDR3 region: CACSLSWRGDNEQFF. CDR3 nucleotides: TGCGCCTGCAGCCTCTCATGGCGGGGGGACAATGAGCAGTTCTTC.

In its sample, this clonotype was seen many times. The J gene is TRBJ2-7, the V gene TRBV12-3 or TRBV12-4; D gene unclear. CDR3 size: 13 residues. Trimming left V 0 bases short and J 2 bases short, with 5 bases between. CDR3 region: CASSLAEAYEQYF. The CDR3 DNA reads as TGTGCCAGCAGTTTAGCCGAGGCCTACGAGCAGTACTTC.

Worth noting for this clonotype: This may come from a read error, since a much larger clone is one base off. The chain employs TRBV10-3 and TRBJ2-7, with D possibly TRBD1 on 6 matching bases. The CDR3 is 14 residues long. CDR1 and CDR2 from the germline V gene are ENHRY and SYGVKD. The chain's CDR3 is CVISDLQGRNEQYF. The CDR3 DNA reads TGTGTCATCAGTGATCTACAGGGTAGGAACGAGCAGTACTTC.

This clonotype was seen only a few times. The chain combines TRBV5-1 with TRBJ2-1; D is possibly TRBD2 (6 bases). Looked up from germline, CDR1 is SGHRS and CDR2 is YFSETQ. Trimming shortened V by 0 bases and J by 8 bases, and 9 bases separated the two germline ends. The CDR3 consists of 13 residues. CDR3 DNA: TGCGCCAGCAGCTTGGCGGGGGAAGATGAGCAGTTCTTC. It codes for CASSLAGEDEQFF.

This chain connects TRBV5-1 to TRBJ1-3, with D unclear. CDR3 length: 16 residues. Trimming pared 4 bases from V and 1 base from J, leaving 15 bases between. Germline-derived CDR1 and CDR2 are SGHRS and YFSETQ. Written as DNA, the CDR3 is TGCGCCAGCAGCCCGGATATGATTAGTTCTGGAAACACCATATATTTT. This sequence encodes CASSPDMISSGNTIYF.

This clonotype has a single count. Just one base apart from a much larger clone, this may be a read error. V is TRBV7-8 and J is TRBJ2-3; weak D call: TRBD2 (5 bases). The CDR3 loop spans 15 amino acids. Germline values: CDR1 SGHVS, CDR2 FQNEAQ. CDR3 sequence reads: CASSFGGFFTYTQYF. As DNA, the CDR3 is TGTGCCAGCAGCTTTGGCGGGTTTTTCACATATACGCAGTATTTT. Full variable domain (rest looked up from reference TRBV7-8 and TRBJ2-3): GAGVSQSPRYKVAKRGQDVALRCDPISGHVSLFWYQQALGQGPEFLTYFQNEAQLDKSGLPSDRFFAERPEGSVSTLKIQRTQQEDSAVYLCASSFGGFFTYTQYFGPGTRLTVL.

This clonotype appeared a few times. An end of the junction differs from the germline gene, which may be a read error. V usage is TRBV4-3 and J usage is TRBJ2-3; 9 bases align to TRBD2. This CDR3 contains 15 residues. CDR1 and CDR2 from the germline V gene are LGHNA and YSLEER. Written as DNA, the CDR3 is TGTGCCAGCAGCCTTAGCGGGAGAGGGGCAGATACGCAGTATTTT. This translates into CASSLSGRGADTQYF.